One sample yielded the 31 T cell receptor beta chains listed below, sequenced in a study of blood T cells in healthy people across ages. Then a second PCR, running about 6 to 11 cycles, was carried out with a sample-barcoded 5' primer and a J-beta primer mix. Via MiXCR, TCRdb re-called the 5' RACE reads, giving one row per CDR3 protein. The data hold about 970,000 distinct CDR3 sequences, with 51% observed a single time. Sequencing used blood. The receptors here all came from a woman between 55 and 75 years old in good health.

The rearrangement uses TRBV27 and TRBJ2-5; D remains ambiguous. Germline values: CDR1 MNHEY, CDR2 SMNVEV (reference sequence). Trimming left V 6 bases short and J 6 bases short, with 14 bases between. This CDR3 region has 13 residues. Here the CDR3 reads CASSSPPSQTQYF. Here the CDR3 DNA reads TGTGCCAGCAGCTCACCTCCAAGCCAGACCCAGTACTTC.

This chain links TRBV4-1 with TRBJ2-1, with a tentative D call TRBD1 (6 bases). This CDR3 comprises 16 residues. Germline V gene data show CDR1 as MGHRA and CDR2 as YSYEKL. The ends were cut back, 1 base at V and 6 bases at J, with 16 bases in the middle. For the CDR3, the DNA is TGCGCCAGCAGCCAAGTAGTACAGGGCCGGGGCAATGAGCAGTTCTTC. Translating it yields CASSQVVQGRGNEQFF.

The V gene is TRBV21-1, the J gene TRBJ2-6; whether TRBD2, the table's D call, matches the DNA was not checked. TRBV21-1 represents a pseudogene. CDR3 length: 16 amino acids. CDR3 in DNA: TGTGCCAGCAGCACCGGGGACTTTTGTGGGGCCAACGTCCTGACTTTC. Translation gives CASSTGDFCGANVLTF.

The chain employs TRBV5-1 and TRBJ2-3, with 10 bases matching TRBD2. The CDR3 is 15 residues long. Germline lookup yields CDR1 SGHRS and CDR2 YFSETQ. V lost 5 bases to trimming and J lost 5 bases; unmatched junction nucleotides: 8. The CDR3 here is CASSSSGSQGDTQYF. The CDR3 DNA sequence: TGCGCCAGCAGTTCTAGCGGGAGCCAAGGAGATACGCAGTATTTT.

The rearrangement links TRBV6-2 or TRBV6-3 to TRBJ2-4; D call uncertain. The end of the DNA fits TRBJ2-7 better, so the J call may be wrong. Germline V gene sequence: CDR1 MNHEY, CDR2 SVGEGT. The CDR3 has 14 amino acids. Written as DNA, the CDR3 is TGTGCCAGTGGGGATTTCAGAAAGACCTACGAGCAGTACTTC. Translation: CASGDFRKTYEQYF.

This clonotype has a handful of counts. The chain combines TRBV12-3 or TRBV12-4 with TRBJ2-5; possible D gene TRBD2, 6 bases. The length of the CDR3 is 14 residues. V was clipped by 9 bases and J by 9 bases, with 23 bases between them. The CDR3 protein is CASRDSQSSPSQYF. The CDR3 bases are TGTGCCAGTCGGGACTCTCAAAGCAGTCCGTCCCAGTACTTC.

This clonotype was found a few times. The chain has TRBV28 and TRBJ2-7; D is unresolved. With 3 bases removed from V and 5 bases from J, the gap between germline ends came to 14 bases. The CDR3 has 14 amino acids. CDR1 and CDR2 (germline): MDHEN, SYDVKM. The CDR3 DNA sequence: TGTGCCAGCAGTTTGTCCTCTCTGAGGCACGAGCAGTACTTC. Its protein is CASSLSSLRHEQYF.

This chain links TRBV6-6 with TRBJ1-1; D is undetermined. The CDR3 sequence is 15 residues long. Germline CDR1 reads MNHNY; CDR2 reads SVGAGI (reference sequence). The germline V and J ends were trimmed by 6 bases and 4 bases, with 18 bases remaining between them. In DNA form, the CDR3 reads TGTGCCAGCAGCTCTCTTCTAGGCCGAAGCACTGAAGCTTTCTTT. Translation: CASSSLLGRSTEAFF.

This clonotype was seen ten or more times. This rearrangement joins TRBV20-1 to TRBJ1-2; 9 positions match TRBD1. The CDR3 is 11 residues long. V gave up 5 bases and J gave up 10 bases; unmatched junction bases: 5. Germline CDR1 is DFQATT and CDR2 is SNEGSKA (reference sequence). The CDR3 DNA is TGCAGTGCTGGACAGGGGTTGGCCTACACCTTC. Its protein is CSAGQGLAYTF.

V and J are TRBV6-1 and TRBJ1-2, with TRBD1 identical over 7 bases. Germline CDR1 MNHNS, CDR2 SASEGT. The V and J ends lost 2 bases and 6 bases, in that order; junction bases with no gene match: 9. This CDR3 comprises 15 residues. Here the CDR3 DNA reads TGTGCCAGCAGTGAACTGGCAGGGGGATTCCATGGCTACACCTTC. Encoded protein: CASSELAGGFHGYTF.

The genes are TRBV6-5 and TRBJ2-1; D unclear. The CDR3 is made up of 14 amino acids. Germline V gene data show CDR1 as MNHEY and CDR2 as SVGAGI. Trimming cost V 7 bases and J 0 bases, with 10 bases left between them. The CDR3 sequence is CASKSRNSYNEQFF. CDR3 nucleotide sequence: TGTGCCAGCAAAAGCCGTAACTCCTACAATGAGCAGTTCTTC.

This clonotype has a handful of counts. At one end, the junction sequence differs from germline, possibly due to a read error. The chain combines TRBV10-2 with TRBJ2-7; possible D gene TRBD2, 6 bases. The CDR3 has 13 residues. The germline gives CDR1 WSHSY, CDR2 SAAADI. The DNA for the CDR3 is TGCGCCAGCATTGAGCGGGCCACCTACGAGCAGTACTTC. Translated, it gives CASIERATYEQYF.

The chain couples TRBV18 to TRBJ1-6; D remains ambiguous. This CDR3 has 14 residues. The V end was cut by 2 bases, the J end by 10 bases, with 12 bases between. The germline CDR1 and CDR2 sequences are KGHSH and LQKENI. The CDR3 spells CASSPGNEGSPLHF. The CDR3 DNA reads TGTGCCAGCTCACCAGGAAACGAGGGCTCACCCCTCCACTTT.

This clonotype showed up just a few times. The chain links TRBV4-3 to TRBJ2-1, with 7 positions matching TRBD2. V shed 5 bases and J 2 bases; nucleotides not matched to a gene: 6. This CDR3 comprises 15 residues. Per the germline V gene, CDR1 is LGHNA and CDR2 is YSLEER. CDR3 sequence reads: CASSSGEQAYNEQFF. CDR3 bases: TGCGCCAGCAGCAGCGGGGAACAGGCCTACAATGAGCAGTTCTTC.

The chain links TRBV10-3 to TRBJ2-1; D possibly corresponds to TRBD2 (5 bases). This CDR3 contains 16 residues. Germline CDR1 and CDR2: ENHRY and SYGVKD. V lost 0 bases and J lost 2, with 11 bases in between. The CDR3 DNA sequence: TGTGCCATCAGTGAGTCGGAATTAGCGACCTACAATGAGCAGTTCTTC. It yields the protein CAISESELATYNEQFF.

As to this clonotype: The junction departs from the called germline gene at one end, perhaps through a read error. The V call is TRBV4-1, the J call TRBJ1-1; no clear D gene. The CDR3 covers 17 residues. CDR1 is MGHRA and CDR2 is YSYEKL in the germline V gene. The DNA of the CDR3 is TGCACCAGCAGCCAAGACACCCGGGAACAGTTGAACACTGAAGCTTTCTTT. Translating it yields CTSSQDTREQLNTEAFF.

The J gene is TRBJ2-7, the V gene TRBV9; 10 nucleotides line up with TRBD2. Germline V gives CDR1 SGDLS, CDR2 YYNGEE. There are 18 residues in the CDR3. The junction had 16 bases not matched to a gene; V was cut back by 3 bases and J by 4 bases. For the CDR3, the DNA is TGTGCCAGCAGCGAGGGACTTTCTGGACTAGCGGTATATTACGAGCAGTACTTC. This gives the protein CASSEGLSGLAVYYEQYF.

This clonotype appeared a few times. The J gene is TRBJ2-7, the V gene TRBV7-6; 10 nucleotides line up with TRBD1. This CDR3 is built from 15 residues. The germline V gene has CDR1 SGHVS and CDR2 FNYEAQ. The junction had 6 bases not matched to a gene; V was cut back by 6 bases and J by 1 base. The CDR3 loop is CASSTGTGVSYEQYF. DNA of the CDR3: TGTGCCAGCAGTACCGGGACAGGGGTGTCCTACGAGCAGTACTTC.

CDR3 nucleotides: TGTGCCAGCAGCCAAGAAAATTCACCCCTCCACTTT. Its translation is CASSQENSPLHF. The chain combines TRBV3-1 with TRBJ1-6; D not certain. Trimming removed 0 bases at V and 7 bases at J, with 1 base between. Germline CDR1 reads LGHDT; CDR2 reads YNNKEL (reference sequence). This CDR3 comprises 12 residues.

In this sample, this clonotype turned up a few times. The chain combines TRBV20-1 with TRBJ2-6, with TRBD1 as a possible D gene (5 bases). The germline gives CDR1 DFQATT, CDR2 SNEGSKA (reference sequence). V lost 2 bases to trimming and J lost 0 bases, with 8 bases between them. This CDR3 region has 15 residues. CDR3 nucleotide sequence: TGCAGTGCTAGATCCGGACACTCTGGGGCCAACGTCCTGACTTTC. This translates into CSARSGHSGANVLTF.

The V call is TRBV20-1, the J call TRBJ2-6; D is perhaps TRBD1 (6 bases). The CDR3 is 18 amino acids. CDR1 is DFQATT and CDR2 is SNEGSKA in the germline V gene (reference sequence). With 1 base removed from V and 0 bases from J, the gap between germline ends came to 16 bases. CDR3 amino acids: CSARGTVNSYSGANVLTF. CDR3 coding DNA: TGCAGTGCTAGAGGGACAGTGAACTCATACTCTGGGGCCAACGTCCTGACTTTC.

The rearrangement links TRBV18 to TRBJ1-6; 9 nucleotides align to TRBD1. With V trimmed by 3 bases and J by 10 bases, 4 bases remained unmatched. Germline V gene data show CDR1 as KGHSH and CDR2 as LQKENI. The CDR3 runs to 14 residues. As DNA, the CDR3 is TGTGCCAGCTCACCCTCTGGACAGGGGTCACCCCTCCACTTT. Translation gives CASSPSGQGSPLHF. The variable domain in full, with the rest retrieved from reference TRBV18 and TRBJ1-6, is NAGVMQNPRHLVRRRGQEARLRCSPMKGHSHVYWYRQLPEEGLKFMVYLQKENIIDESGMPKERFSAEFPKEGPSILRIQQVVRGDSAAYFCASSPSGQGSPLHFGNGTRLTVT.

This chain links TRBV15 with TRBJ2-4, with D maybe TRBD2 (6 bases). Matching the DNA end better, TRBJ2-7 makes the J call doubtful. Looked up from germline, CDR1 is LNHNV and CDR2 is YYDKDF (reference sequence). The CDR3 is 15 amino acids. Here the CDR3 reads CATSRTGGPPSEQYF. The CDR3 DNA sequence: TGTGCCACCAGCAGGACCGGGGGACCACCCTCCGAGCAGTACTTC.

The V gene is TRBV27, the J gene TRBJ2-7; D is unresolved. Trimming cost V 3 bases and J 0 bases, with 9 bases left between them. Germline CDR1 is MNHEY and CDR2 is SMNVEV (reference sequence). The length of the CDR3 is 14 residues. The CDR3 DNA is TGTGCCAGCAGTTTGCAGGACCCCTCCTACGAGCAGTACTTC. Translating it yields CASSLQDPSYEQYF.

The V and J genes are TRBV24-1 and TRBJ2-7; 8 bases are shared with TRBD2. The J segment lost 6 bases and the V segment lost 4 bases, leaving 7 bases of the junction unmatched. The CDR3 sequence is 14 residues long. Germline CDR1 KGHDR, CDR2 SFDVKD. In nucleotides, the CDR3 is TGTGCCACCAGTGAATCCGGCGGGGGGCTCGAGCAGTACTTC. Translation: CATSESGGGLEQYF.

The CDR3 protein is CASSPEIGVADTDTQYF. The CDR3 nucleotides read TGTGCCAGCTCACCAGAGATCGGGGTAGCGGACACAGATACGCAGTATTTT. The chain couples TRBV18 to TRBJ2-3, with a possible D match to TRBD2 (6 bases). V was clipped by 2 bases and J by 2 bases, with 17 bases between them. Looked up from germline, CDR1 is KGHSH and CDR2 is LQKENI. CDR3 length: 17 residues.

The chain combines TRBV20-1 with TRBJ2-7; 12 bases agree with TRBD1. V shed 6 bases, J shed 5 bases, and the junction held 8 bases outside the gene matches. Germline CDR1 and CDR2: DFQATT and SNEGSKA (reference sequence). The CDR3 is 14 amino acids. This CDR3 is CSAGPGTGGDEQYF. CDR3 DNA: TGCAGTGCAGGCCCCGGGACAGGGGGCGACGAGCAGTACTTC.

For this clonotype: One end of the junction is discordant with germline, which a read error may explain. The V and J genes are TRBV29-1 and TRBJ2-3, with 10 bases that match TRBD2. The CDR3 consists of 14 residues. Germline assignment: CDR1 SQVTM and CDR2 ANQGSEA. This chain's CDR3 is CSVVLAGVPDAQYF. The CDR3, as DNA: TGCAGCGTTGTGCTAGCGGGAGTCCCAGATGCGCAGTATTTT.

The V and J genes are TRBV6-6 and TRBJ2-7, with 7 bases aligning to TRBD2. Germline assignment: CDR1 MNHNY and CDR2 SVGAGI (reference sequence). The CDR3 covers 14 residues. V lost 2 bases, J lost 6 bases, and 7 bases stayed unmatched. CDR3 bases: TGTGCCAGCAGTTACGGGGGGGAGGGCTTCGAGCAGTACTTC. Translation gives CASSYGGEGFEQYF.

The rearrangement links TRBV2 to TRBJ2-2; 8 nucleotides align to TRBD2. This CDR3 is 14 amino acids long. The ends lost 2 bases at V and 7 bases at J; junction bases unmatched: 3. Germline V lookup: CDR1 SNHLY, CDR2 FYNNEI. The CDR3 region has the DNA TGTGCCAGCAGTGAATCTCGGGAGGGCGGGGAGCTGTTTTTT. This translates into CASSESREGGELFF.

This clonotype was counted once. The chain couples TRBV7-9 to TRBJ2-7; 8 positions agree with TRBD1. The CDR3 is 16 residues long. Germline trimming cut 4 bases from V and 0 bases from J; bases unmatched to any gene: 8. The germline V gene encodes CDR1 SEHNR and CDR2 FQNEAQ (reference sequence). DNA of the CDR3: TGTGCCAGCAGCTCCATAAGGACAGGGAGCTCCTACGAGCAGTACTTC. Protein product: CASSSIRTGSSYEQYF.